The entry below describes one T cell receptor beta chain. The record originates from a study of blood T cells in healthy people across ages. Trimming took 2 bases from V and 6 from J; bases not matched to a gene: 9. There are 17 residues in the CDR3. Per the germline V gene, CDR1 is LGHDT and CDR2 is YNNKEL (reference sequence). A second roughly 7 to 12 cycle PCR used barcoded and J-beta primers. TCRdb processed the 5' RACE reads anew with MiXCR; each CDR3 protein has one entry. Here the sample spans 1.2 million to 1.5 million distinct CDR3 sequences, roughly 64% being singletons. This sequence originates from a man younger than 30 in good health. This chain uses TRBV3-1 with TRBJ2-1; 11 bases fit TRBD2. The sequenced sample consisted of blood. The CDR3: CASSQLTLAGGGNEQFF. Here the CDR3 DNA reads TGTGCCAGCAGCCAATTAACCCTAGCGGGAGGAGGCAATGAGCAGTTCTTC.